Listed below are T cell receptor beta chains from one sample, sequenced in a study of blood T cell repertoires in COVID-19. Data came from immunoSEQ multiplex PCR; TCRdb stores just in-frame clones and leaves some out. Here the sample spans 360,000 or so clones, over 75% being singletons. The sequenced material came from PBMCs or T cells enriched from blood (not recorded which). The receptors were sampled from a woman aged 25 to 39 who had recovered from COVID-19. CDR3s include the opening cysteine and the closing phenylalanine or tryptophan. The D gene is left open where the match is weak. Expanded clones are given a class, and other clones once, few, many or no size at all.

>.|.|TRBV5-6|TRBJ2-7|14
CASSPGTLTYEQYF
TGTGCCAGCAGCCCCGGGACACTGACGTACGAGCAGTACTTC
>.|.|TRBV2|TRBJ2-1|10
CASHQNEQFF
TGTGCCAGTCATCAGAATGAGCAGTTCTTC
>.|.|TRBV24-1|TRBJ1-1|13
CATSDHGATEAFF
TGTGCCACCAGTGATCATGGGGCAACTGAAGCTTTCTTT
>.|.|TRBV2|TRBJ1-1|16
CASTEGVGGMNTEAFF
TGTGCCAGCACAGAAGGAGTCGGCGGGATGAACACTGAAGCTTTCTTT
>.|.|TRBV27|TRBJ2-2|14
CASSAARVVRELFF
TGTGCCAGCAGTGCTGCACGGGTGGTCCGGGAGCTGTTTTTT
>.|.|TRBV7-9|TRBJ1-6|15
CASSSRRSNNSPLHF
TGTGCCAGCAGCTCCCGACGGAGTAATAATTCACCCCTCCACTTT
>.|.|TRBV1|TRBJ2-1|16
CTSSHQGTSGTNEQFF
TGCACCAGCAGCCACCAAGGGACTAGCGGGACAAATGAGCAGTTCTTC
>TRBD2|.|TRBV28|TRBJ2-1|18
CASSPTESWTSGYNEQFF
TGTGCCAGCAGCCCAACCGAGTCGTGGACTAGCGGGTACAATGAGCAGTTCTTC
>TRBD2|few|TRBV7-7|TRBJ2-7|15
CASSLRAGGYYEQYF
TGTGCTAGCAGCCTGAGAGCGGGAGGATATTACGAGCAGTACTTC
>TRBD1|once|TRBV5-4|TRBJ2-3|15
CASSLPNDRADTQYF
TGTGCCAGCAGCTTGCCAAACGACAGGGCAGATACGCAGTATTTT
>.|.|TRBV28|TRBJ1-6|14
CASSQDNYNSPLHF
TGTGCCAGCAGTCAGGACAACTATAATTCACCCCTCCACTTT
>.|.|TRBV4-1|TRBJ1-1|15
CASSQEGKMNTEAFF
TGCGCCAGCAGCCAAGAGGGCAAAATGAACACTGAAGCTTTCTTT
>TRBD1|.|TRBV28|TRBJ1-5|15
CASSPGTAYNQPQHF
TGTGCCAGCAGTCCCGGGACAGCCTACAATCAGCCCCAGCATTTT
>.|.|TRBV5-1|TRBJ1-3|17
CASSSSERAHSGNTIYF
TGCGCCAGCAGCTCCTCAGAGCGCGCCCACTCTGGAAACACCATATATTTT
>.|.|TRBV5-1|TRBJ2-1|13
CASALASYNEQFF
TGCGCCAGCGCTCTAGCCTCCTACAATGAGCAGTTCTTC
>TRBD1|.|TRBV23-1|TRBJ2-5|16
CASSIPGTGGRETQYF
TGCGCCAGCAGCATCCCCGGGACAGGGGGCCGGGAGACCCAGTACTTC
>.|.|TRBV27|TRBJ1-6|16
CASSLTGDIYNSPLHF
TGTGCCAGCAGTTTAACGGGAGACATCTATAATTCACCCCTCCACTTT
>TRBD2|.|TRBV4-2|TRBJ2-3|14
CASSPRGGRDTQYF
TGTGCCAGCAGCCCCCGGGGCGGGAGGGATACGCAGTATTTT
>TRBD1|.|TRBV28|TRBJ2-7|15
CASTPWGTASYEQYF
TGTGCCAGCACCCCATGGGGGACAGCTTCCTACGAGCAGTACTTC
>TRBD1|once|TRBV19|TRBJ1-2|14
CASSIMGQGRGYTF
TGTGCCAGTAGTATAATGGGACAGGGAAGGGGCTACACCTTC
>.|few|TRBV12-5|TRBJ2-7|13
CASGAGDGREQYF
TGTGCTAGTGGAGCAGGGGACGGTAGGGAGCAGTACTTC
>.|.|TRBV28|TRBJ1-1|16
CASSINRGGLNTEAFF
TGTGCCAGCAGTATCAATCGTGGGGGGTTGAACACTGAAGCTTTCTTT
>TRBD2|.|TRBV4-2|TRBJ2-1|16
CASSKRSSGSYNEQFF
TGTGCCAGCAGCAAAAGGTCTAGCGGCTCCTACAATGAGCAGTTCTTC
>.|.|TRBV29-1|TRBJ1-1|12
CSGGESNTEAFF
TGCAGCGGCGGAGAGTCGAACACTGAAGCTTTCTTT
>.|once|TRBV11-2|TRBJ1-1|15
CASSLEGGMNTEAFF
TGTGCCAGCAGCTTAGAGGGGGGGATGAACACTGAAGCTTTCTTT
>TRBD2|.|TRBV5-6|TRBJ2-3|15
CASTQGGAKRDTQYF
TGTGCCAGCACCCAGGGAGGGGCGAAAAGAGATACGCAGTATTTT
>.|.|TRBV5-1|TRBJ2-3|12
CASRAGVDTQYF
TGCGCCAGCAGGGCAGGTGTAGATACGCAGTATTTT
>TRBD2|.|TRBV5-4|TRBJ2-7|16
CASSGTSGGLSYEQYF
TGTGCCAGCAGCGGGACTAGCGGGGGGCTTTCCTACGAGCAGTACTTC
>TRBD1|.|TRBV19|TRBJ1-1|14
CASSEDRGRIEAFF
TGTGCCAGTAGCGAGGACAGGGGGCGGATTGAAGCTTTCTTT
>TRBD1|.|TRBV30|TRBJ2-2|13
CAWSLTGPGELFF
TGTGCCTGGAGTCTGACAGGGCCCGGGGAGCTGTTTTTT
>.|.|TRBV5-1|TRBJ2-3|15
CASSFTGGQVDTQYF
TGCGCCAGCAGCTTTACCGGGGGGCAAGTAGATACGCAGTATTTT
>.|.|TRBV19|TRBJ1-2|14
CASSAGPTNYGYTF
TGTGCCAGTAGTGCGGGGCCTACCAACTATGGCTACACCTTC
>.|.|TRBV21-1|TRBJ1-4|13
CASPSTRGNSLFF
TGTGCCAGCCCCTCTACAAGGGGAAATTCGCTGTTTTTT
>.|.|TRBV6-5|TRBJ2-7|11
CASRSGYERYF
TGTGCCAGTCGTTCGGGGTACGAGCGGTACTTC
>TRBD1|.|TRBV5-1|TRBJ2-2|15
CASSSGQGATGELFF
TGCGCCAGCAGCTCGGGACAGGGGGCCACCGGGGAGCTGTTTTTT
>TRBD2|.|TRBV28|TRBJ2-1|15
CASSARLAGGDEQFF
TGTGCCAGCAGCGCCAGACTAGCGGGAGGGGATGAGCAGTTCTTC
>.|.|TRBV24-1|TRBJ2-2|14
CATSDPSNTGELFF
TGTGCCACCAGTGACCCTTCCAACACCGGGGAGCTGTTTTTT
>TRBD2|.|TRBV28|TRBJ2-7|15
CASSPLSGRVSEQYF
TGTGCCAGCAGTCCCCTGAGCGGGAGAGTTTCCGAGCAGTACTTC
>.|.|TRBV28|TRBJ2-7|11
CASSQQPLQYF
TGTGCCAGCAGTCAACAGCCATTGCAGTACTTC
>TRBD1|.|TRBV19|TRBJ1-1|15
CASRLQGAWNTEAFF
TGTGCCAGTAGACTTCAGGGGGCTTGGAACACTGAAGCTTTCTTT
>TRBD1|.|TRBV7-2|TRBJ1-5|15
CASSLRLGQDQPQHF
TGTGCCAGCAGCTTAAGACTGGGACAGGATCAGCCCCAGCATTTT
>TRBD2|.|TRBV11-2|TRBJ2-7|13
CASSLGTSHEQYF
TGTGCCAGCAGCTTAGGGACTAGCCACGAGCAGTACTTC
>.|.|TRBV6-5|TRBJ2-7|13
CASSYWQGNEQYF
TGTGCCAGCAGTTACTGGCAGGGGAACGAGCAGTACTTC
>.|.|TRBV10-1|TRBJ2-1|16
CASSEVTGDSYNEQFF
TGCGCCAGCAGTGAGGTAACGGGGGACTCCTACAATGAGCAGTTCTTC
>.|.|TRBV19|TRBJ2-1|13
CASSMSLYNEQFF
TGTGCCAGTAGTATGAGTCTATACAATGAGCAGTTCTTC
>TRBD2|.|TRBV29-1|TRBJ2-7|15
CSVPQWSSGSYEQYF
TGCAGCGTTCCCCAATGGTCTAGCGGGAGCTACGAGCAGTACTTC
>.|.|TRBV28|TRBJ1-1|16
CASTTSGRGWNTEAFF
TGTGCCAGCACCACCTCGGGCAGGGGATGGAACACTGAAGCTTTCTTT
>TRBD1|.|TRBV4-1|TRBJ1-1|14
CASSRPGGYTEAFF
TGCGCCAGCAGCCGCCCAGGGGGCTATACTGAAGCTTTCTTT
>.|.|TRBV21-1|TRBJ1-4|16
CASTPRAPMDDEKLFF
TGTGCCAGCACCCCGAGGGCACCCATGGATGATGAAAAACTGTTTTTT
>TRBD1|.|TRBV28|TRBJ2-7|15
CASPSPGQGTYEQYF
TGTGCCAGCCCCTCACCGGGACAGGGGACCTACGAGCAGTACTTC
>TRBD2|.|TRBV29-1|TRBJ2-7|23
CSVGGEGDSREGDPGYMKYEQYF
TGCAGCGTTGGTGGGGAGGGGGACTCGCGGGAGGGGGACCCCGGGTACATGAAATACGAGCAGTACTTC
>TRBD1|.|TRBV28|TRBJ1-4|16
CASRQIGTATNEKLFF
TGTGCCAGCAGGCAAATCGGGACAGCAACTAATGAAAAACTGTTTTTT
>TRBD2|.|TRBV5-4|TRBJ2-7|16
CASSLWGGLNSYEQYF
TGTGCCAGCAGCTTGTGGGGGGGACTCAACTCCTACGAGCAGTACTTC
>.|.|TRBV5-1|TRBJ2-7|16
CASSSKTRGPTYEQYF
TGCGCCAGCAGCTCGAAGACTAGGGGCCCTACCTACGAGCAGTACTTC
>.|.|TRBV11-3|TRBJ2-3|14
CASSLDRITDTQYF
TGTGCCAGCAGCTTAGATAGAATCACAGATACGCAGTATTTT